This T cell receptor beta chain was retrieved from a study of identifying expanded T cells in peripheral blood. Here immunoSEQ multiplex PCR was the method, and the copy in TCRdb shows in-frame clones only, minus some. In the table there are tens of thousands of clones, about 83% of which are singletons. This clone came up a few times. Germline CDR1 and CDR2: MNHEY and SVGAGI. V lost 5 bases and J lost 7; bases outside the gene matches: 10. The CDR3 length is 15 residues. Sequencing used blood. The receptor was derived from a person between 18 and 69 years old in good health. V gene TRBV6-5 combines with J gene TRBJ2-7, with 11 positions matching TRBD1. The CDR3 here is CASSQTGTGGGEQYF. Here the CDR3 DNA reads TGTGCCAGCAGTCAAACAGGGACAGGGGGAGGGGAGCAGTACTTC.